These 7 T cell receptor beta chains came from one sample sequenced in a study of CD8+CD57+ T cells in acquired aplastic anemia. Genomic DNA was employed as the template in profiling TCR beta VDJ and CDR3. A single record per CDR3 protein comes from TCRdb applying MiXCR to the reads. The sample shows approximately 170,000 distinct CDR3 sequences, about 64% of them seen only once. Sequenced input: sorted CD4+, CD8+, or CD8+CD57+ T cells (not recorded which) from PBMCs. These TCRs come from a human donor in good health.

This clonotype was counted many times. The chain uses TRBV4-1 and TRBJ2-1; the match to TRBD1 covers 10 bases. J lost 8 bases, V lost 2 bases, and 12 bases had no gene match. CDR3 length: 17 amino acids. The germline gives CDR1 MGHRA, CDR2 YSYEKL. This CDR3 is CASSQILTGGEGDEQFF. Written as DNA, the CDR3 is TGCGCCAGCAGCCAAATCTTGACAGGGGGCGAGGGCGATGAGCAGTTCTTC.

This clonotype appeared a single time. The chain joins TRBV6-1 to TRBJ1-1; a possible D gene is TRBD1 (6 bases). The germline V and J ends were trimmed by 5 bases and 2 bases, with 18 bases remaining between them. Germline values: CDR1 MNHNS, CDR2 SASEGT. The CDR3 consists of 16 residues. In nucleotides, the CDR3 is TGTGCCAGCAGTTATTGGGCGGCAGGGGAAAACACTGAAGCTTTCTTT. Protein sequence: CASSYWAAGENTEAFF.

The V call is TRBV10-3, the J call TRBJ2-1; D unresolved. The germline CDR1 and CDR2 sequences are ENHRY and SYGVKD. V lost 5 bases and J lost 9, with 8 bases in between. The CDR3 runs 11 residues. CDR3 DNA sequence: TGTGCCATCAGTCAGGTCGGTGAGCAGTTCTTC. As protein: CAISQVGEQFF.

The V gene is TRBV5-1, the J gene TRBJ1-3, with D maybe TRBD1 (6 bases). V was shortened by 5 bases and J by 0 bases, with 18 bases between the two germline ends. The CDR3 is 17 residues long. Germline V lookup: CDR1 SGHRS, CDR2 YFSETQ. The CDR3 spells CASSQRGGLSSGNTIYF. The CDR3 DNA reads TGCGCCAGCAGTCAACGTGGGGGCTTGAGCTCTGGAAACACCATATATTTT.

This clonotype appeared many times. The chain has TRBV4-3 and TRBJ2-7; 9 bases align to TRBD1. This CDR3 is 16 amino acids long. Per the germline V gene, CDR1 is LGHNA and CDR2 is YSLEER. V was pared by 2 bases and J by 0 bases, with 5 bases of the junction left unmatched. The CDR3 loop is CASSQSQGASSYEQYF. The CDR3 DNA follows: TGCGCCAGCAGCCAATCACAGGGGGCAAGCTCCTACGAGCAGTACTTC.

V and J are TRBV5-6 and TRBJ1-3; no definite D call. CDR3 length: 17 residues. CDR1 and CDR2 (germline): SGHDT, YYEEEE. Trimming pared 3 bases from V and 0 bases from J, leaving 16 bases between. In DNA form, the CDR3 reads TGTGCCAGCAGCTCAGACCTAACAACAAGCTCTGGAAACACCATATATTTT. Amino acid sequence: CASSSDLTTSSGNTIYF.

CDR3 sequence: CASTWTGGANVLTF. The CDR3 DNA sequence: TGTGCCAGTACATGGACGGGTGGGGCCAACGTCCTGACTTTC. The J gene is TRBJ2-6, the V gene TRBV5-6; no firm D call. CDR1 is SGHDT, CDR2 YYEEEE, per germline. V was clipped by 8 bases and J by 3 bases, with 12 bases between them. The CDR3 extends over 14 amino acids.